Listed below are T cell receptor beta chains from one sample, sequenced in a study of blood T cell repertoires in COVID-19. The data were produced by immunoSEQ multiplex PCR, yet TCRdb's version contains in-frame clones alone and is incomplete. The sample has some 220,000 clones, around nine tenths seen once. Sequenced: peripheral blood. These TCRs come from a man aged 25-45 years with COVID-19, enrolled during active disease. Each CDR3 is given with its conserved first and last residue. A D gene is named only where the DNA matches it firmly. Clone sizes are given selectively: once, few, many, or a class where the clone is expanded.

v_call	clone_size	j_call	d_call	cdr3_aa	cdr3_nt
TRBV7-2	-	TRBJ1-1	TRBD1	CASSLTGTGTNTEAFF	TGTGCCAGCAGCTTAACCGGGACAGGGACGAACACTGAAGCTTTCTTT
TRBV4-2	-	TRBJ1-2	-	CASTRARGALNNYGYTF	TGTGCCAGCACCCGGGCCCGGGGGGCACTGAATAACTATGGCTACACCTTC
TRBV27	-	TRBJ2-7	TRBD1	CASSYDRVGEQYF	TGTGCCAGCAGTTACGACAGGGTAGGGGAGCAGTACTTC
TRBV19	-	TRBJ2-1	-	CASSISGSNEQFF	TGTGCCAGTAGTATTTCGGGGAGCAATGAGCAGTTCTTC
TRBV21-1	-	TRBJ1-2	-	CASSARQPAGYGYTF	TGTGCCAGCAGCGCCCGACAACCCGCCGGTTATGGCTACACCTTC
TRBV7-2	-	TRBJ2-5	TRBD1	CASSPDREWGETQYF	TGTGCCAGCAGTCCTGACAGGGAGTGGGGCGAGACCCAGTACTTC
TRBV5-1	once	TRBJ2-5	TRBD1	CASSIDRGGWETQYF	TGCGCCAGCAGCATAGACAGGGGAGGCTGGGAGACCCAGTACTTC
TRBV4-1	-	TRBJ1-2	-	CASSQDSFSYGYTF	TGCGCCAGCAGCCAGGACAGTTTCTCCTATGGCTACACCTTC
TRBV6-5	once	TRBJ2-5	-	CASSYSRNQETQYF	TGTGCCAGCAGTTACTCCAGAAACCAAGAGACCCAGTACTTC
TRBV9	-	TRBJ1-3	TRBD1	CASSATGSGNTIYF	TGTGCCAGCAGCGCGACAGGGTCTGGAAACACCATATATTTT
TRBV11-2	-	TRBJ2-5	-	CASSPDNTIVETQYF	TGTGCCAGCAGCCCTGACAATACGATAGTGGAGACCCAGTACTTC
TRBV7-2	once	TRBJ1-2	-	CASSFAGTRGYTF	TGTGCCAGCAGCTTTGCCGGGACAAGAGGCTACACCTTC
TRBV12-3/TRBV12-4	-	TRBJ1-6	-	CASSLSHSPLHF	TGTGCCAGCAGTCTTAGCCATTCACCCCTCCACTTT
TRBV15	-	TRBJ1-1	-	CATTPEGAWTEAFF	TGTGCCACCACCCCTGAAGGGGCTTGGACTGAAGCTTTCTTT
TRBV18	-	TRBJ1-6	-	CASSAQGSYNSPLHF	TGTGCCAGCTCCGCGCAGGGCTCCTATAATTCACCCCTCCACTTT
TRBV5-5	-	TRBJ1-2	TRBD1	CASSLSWQGAGGYTF	TGTGCCAGCAGCTTAAGTTGGCAGGGGGCAGGTGGCTACACCTTC
TRBV9	-	TRBJ1-4	TRBD1	CASSVRGGAATNEKLFF	TGTGCCAGCAGCGTCCGAGGGGGCGCGGCAACTAATGAAAAACTGTTTTTT
TRBV30	-	TRBJ2-1	TRBD1	CAWDRQGNEQFF	TGTGCCTGGGATAGACAGGGCAATGAGCAGTTCTTC
TRBV12-3/TRBV12-4	-	TRBJ1-2	TRBD1	CASRQGRLNGYTF	TGTGCCAGCCGACAGGGGAGGTTGAATGGCTACACCTTC
TRBV11-2	-	TRBJ2-5	-	CASSFRGNGETQYF	TGTGCCAGCAGCTTTAGGGGGAATGGGGAGACCCAGTACTTC
TRBV6-5	-	TRBJ1-6	TRBD1	CASTPDREYSPLHF	TGTGCCAGCACACCGGACAGGGAGTATTCACCCCTCCACTTT
TRBV5-1	-	TRBJ1-6	-	CASSPEGGARNSPLHF	TGCGCCAGCAGCCCGGAGGGGGGGGCGAGGAATTCACCCCTCCACTTT
TRBV9	-	TRBJ1-5	-	CASGGWNQPQHF	TGTGCCAGCGGGGGGTGGAATCAGCCCCAGCATTTT
TRBV19	-	TRBJ2-1	TRBD2	CASKGGTSGEFF	TGTGCCAGTAAAGGGGGGACTAGCGGTGAGTTCTTC
TRBV6-6	-	TRBJ2-3	TRBD1	CASTRQGLTDTQYF	TGTGCCAGCACCCGACAGGGTCTCACAGATACGCAGTATTTT
TRBV2	-	TRBJ2-6	TRBD1	CASSDEGDRGSSGANVLTF	TGTGCCAGCAGTGACGAAGGTGACAGGGGAAGCTCTGGGGCCAACGTCCTGACTTTC
TRBV10-1	-	TRBJ2-5	TRBD2	CASSPLAGGRETQYF	TGCGCCAGCAGTCCCCTAGCGGGGGGACGGGAGACCCAGTACTTC
TRBV18	few	TRBJ1-3	-	CASSPPDIWAGNTIYF	TGTGCCAGCTCACCACCGGACATTTGGGCAGGAAACACCATATATTTT
TRBV10-3	-	TRBJ1-3	-	CAIRRGGAGNTIYF	TGTGCCATCAGAAGAGGGGGGGCTGGAAACACCATATATTTT
TRBV6-5	-	TRBJ1-1	-	CASHRQLNTEAFF	TGTGCCAGCCATCGACAGTTGAACACTGAAGCTTTCTTT
TRBV9	-	TRBJ1-6	-	CASSVEEASSYNSPLHF	TGTGCCAGCAGCGTAGAAGAGGCGAGCTCCTATAATTCACCCCTCCACTTT
TRBV11-1	-	TRBJ1-2	TRBD1	CASSPMTGNGYTF	TGTGCCAGCAGCCCTATGACAGGGAATGGCTACACCTTC
TRBV11-2	few	TRBJ2-7	-	CASSFSGRGTYEQYF	TGTGCCAGCAGCTTTAGCGGAAGGGGTACCTACGAGCAGTACTTC
TRBV3-1/TRBV3-2	-	TRBJ1-5	-	CASSQAGLANQPQHF	TGTGCCAGCAGCCAAGCTGGGTTAGCAAATCAGCCCCAGCATTTT
TRBV7-2	-	TRBJ2-4	-	CASSRTGTQGKNIQYF	TGTGCCAGCAGCCGCACCGGGACACAAGGCAAAAACATTCAGTACTTC
TRBV19	-	TRBJ1-1	TRBD1	CASSPRTGVNTEAFF	TGTGCCAGTAGTCCCAGGACAGGGGTGAACACTGAAGCTTTCTTT
TRBV20-1	few	TRBJ2-7	-	CSAQENEQYF	TGCAGTGCCCAGGAAAACGAGCAGTACTTC
TRBV30	-	TRBJ2-1	-	CAGQTGRGVYNEQFF	TGTGCCGGCCAAACAGGGAGAGGAGTTTACAATGAGCAGTTCTTC
TRBV10-3	once	TRBJ1-2	-	CAISESTELNGYTF	TGTGCCATCAGTGAGTCGACTGAGCTCAATGGCTACACCTTC
TRBV4-1	-	TRBJ2-1	-	CASSQQSGGGPGNEQFF	TGCGCCAGCAGCCAACAAAGCGGCGGAGGGCCGGGGAATGAGCAGTTCTTC
TRBV7-3	-	TRBJ1-1	-	CASSLQPEVMGEAFF	TGTGCCAGCAGCTTACAACCCGAGGTAATGGGTGAAGCTTTCTTT
TRBV6-5	-	TRBJ2-7	TRBD1	CASSYFLRDRRGEQYF	TGTGCCAGCAGTTACTTTCTCCGGGACAGGCGTGGGGAGCAGTACTTC
TRBV4-1	-	TRBJ2-3	TRBD2	CASSQGLAGSSTDTQYF	TGCGCCAGCAGCCAGGGACTAGCGGGGAGTAGCACAGATACGCAGTATTTT
TRBV7-9	-	TRBJ2-1	TRBD2	CASSFSTQRESSYNEQFF	TGTGCCAGCAGCTTTTCGACCCAGCGGGAGAGCTCCTACAATGAGCAGTTCTTC
TRBV30	-	TRBJ1-1	-	CAWSRRALLNTEAFF	TGTGCCTGGAGTAGGCGGGCCCTTTTGAACACTGAAGCTTTCTTT
TRBV27	-	TRBJ1-5	TRBD1	CASSSLPGQGNQPQHF	TGTGCCAGCAGTTCCCTTCCGGGACAGGGAAATCAGCCCCAGCATTTT
TRBV7-2	-	TRBJ2-1	TRBD2	CASNFLPGLAGNEQFF	TGTGCCAGCAACTTTCTACCGGGACTAGCTGGCAATGAGCAGTTCTTC
TRBV19	-	TRBJ1-4	-	CASTHGPGGSEKLFF	TGTGCCAGTACCCATGGCCCGGGAGGCAGTGAAAAACTGTTTTTT
TRBV4-1	-	TRBJ1-4	TRBD1	CASSHPDRGNEKLFF	TGCGCCAGCAGCCACCCGGACAGGGGAAATGAAAAACTGTTTTTT
TRBV6-5	once	TRBJ1-5	-	CASSPTGYSNQPQHF	TGTGCCAGCAGTCCCACGGGGTATAGCAATCAGCCCCAGCATTTT
TRBV30	-	TRBJ2-7	-	CAWSPGSDEQYF	TGTGCCTGGAGTCCCGGGAGCGACGAGCAGTACTTC
TRBV6-1	-	TRBJ1-1	-	CASSEFEGVTEAFF	TGTGCCAGCAGTGAATTTGAGGGTGTCACTGAAGCTTTCTTT
TRBV10-1	-	TRBJ2-3	-	CASSGDYRAATQYF	TGCGCCAGCAGTGGCGACTACAGGGCCGCGACGCAGTATTTT